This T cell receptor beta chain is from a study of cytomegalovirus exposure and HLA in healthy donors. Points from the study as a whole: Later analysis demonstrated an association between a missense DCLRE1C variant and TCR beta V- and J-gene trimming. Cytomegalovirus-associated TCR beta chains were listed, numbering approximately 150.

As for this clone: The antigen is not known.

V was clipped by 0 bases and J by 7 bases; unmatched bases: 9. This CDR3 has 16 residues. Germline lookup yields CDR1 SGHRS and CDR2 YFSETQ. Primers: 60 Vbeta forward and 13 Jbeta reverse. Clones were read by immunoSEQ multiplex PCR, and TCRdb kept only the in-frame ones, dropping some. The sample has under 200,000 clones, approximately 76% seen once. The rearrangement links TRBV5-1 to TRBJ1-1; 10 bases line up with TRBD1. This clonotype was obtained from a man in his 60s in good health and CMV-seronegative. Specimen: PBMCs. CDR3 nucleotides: TGCGCCAGCAGCTTGGAGGGGGGACAGGGGAGTGTTGAAGCTTTCTTT. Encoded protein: CASSLEGGQGSVEAFF.